The clone carrying this T cell receptor beta chain turned up a few times. The CDR3 consists of 14 residues. V lost 0 bases to trimming and J lost 6 bases; unmatched junction nucleotides: 3. Germline V gene lookup returns CDR1 SGHDT and CDR2 YYEEEE. This sample stems from a study of T cells after yellow fever vaccination. A single record per CDR3 protein comes from TCRdb applying MiXCR to the 5' RACE reads. The data contain roughly 250,000 distinct CDR3 sequences, under 15% of them singletons. The material was CD4+ T cells sorted from PBMCs, obtained 45 days after the yellow fever booster vaccination. This chain uses TRBV5-6 with TRBJ2-4; 7 nucleotides line up with TRBD1. The sequence derives from a young man who received the YFV17D yellow fever vaccine. The CDR3 bases are TGTGCCAGCAGCTTGGTGGCAGGGGGAAACATTCAGTACTTC. Translated: CASSLVAGGNIQYF.